Included here is one TCR beta chain sequence, with context. What it binds is unknown. This sample is drawn from a study of cytomegalovirus exposure and HLA in healthy donors. Whole-study results and caveats: Cytomegalovirus status, reportedly, was diagnosed with high specificity and sensitivity by the classifier. Clusters of TCRs from the first cohort tended to co-occur in the approximately 130 validation repertoires (as a later analysis found). Whilst most TCR sequences proved rare, a subset of public TCRs occurred across many donors.

The table came from immunoSEQ multiplex PCR; TCRdb's copy has only in-frame clones and leaves some out. Of roughly 48,000 clones detected, 94% appear once; the ten largest clones hold around 8%. This CDR3 contains 16 residues. CDR1 and CDR2 (germline): LNHNV, YYDKDF (reference sequence). Trimming cost V 5 bases and J 8 bases; bases outside gene matches: 14. Sequencing input: PBMCs. The source of this sequence is a woman aged 18-29 years in good health and CMV-seropositive. V is TRBV15 and J is TRBJ2-1; TRBD2 agrees at 8 bases. CDR3 nucleotide sequence: TGTGCCACCAGCCGAGCACGGGAGGGGGGGTTAGATGAGCAGTTCTTC. Translating it yields CATSRAREGGLDEQFF.